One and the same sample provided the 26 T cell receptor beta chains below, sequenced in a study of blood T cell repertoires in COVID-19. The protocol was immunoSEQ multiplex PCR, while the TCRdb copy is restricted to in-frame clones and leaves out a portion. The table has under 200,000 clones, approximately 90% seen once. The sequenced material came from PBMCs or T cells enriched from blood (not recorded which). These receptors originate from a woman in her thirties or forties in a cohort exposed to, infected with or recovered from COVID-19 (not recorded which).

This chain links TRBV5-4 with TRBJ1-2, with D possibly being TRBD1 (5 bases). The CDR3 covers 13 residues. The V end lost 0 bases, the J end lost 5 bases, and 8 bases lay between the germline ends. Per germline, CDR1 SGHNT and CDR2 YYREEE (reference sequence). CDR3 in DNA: TGTGCCAGCAGCTTGGTACAGGCATATGGCTACACCTTC. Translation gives CASSLVQAYGYTF. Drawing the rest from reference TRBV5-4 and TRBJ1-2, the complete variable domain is ETGVTQSPTHLIKTRGQQVTLRCSSQSGHNTVSWYQQALGQGPQFIFQYYREEENGRGNFPPRFSGLQFPNYSSELNVNALELDDSALYLCASSLVQAYGYTFGSGTRLTVV.

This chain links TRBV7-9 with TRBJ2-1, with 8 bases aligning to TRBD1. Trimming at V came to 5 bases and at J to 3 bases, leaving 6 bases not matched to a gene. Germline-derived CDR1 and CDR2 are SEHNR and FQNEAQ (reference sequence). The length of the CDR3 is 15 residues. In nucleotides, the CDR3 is TGTGCCAGCAGCCCGACGGACAGGGTCTACAATGAGCAGTTCTTC. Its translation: CASSPTDRVYNEQFF.

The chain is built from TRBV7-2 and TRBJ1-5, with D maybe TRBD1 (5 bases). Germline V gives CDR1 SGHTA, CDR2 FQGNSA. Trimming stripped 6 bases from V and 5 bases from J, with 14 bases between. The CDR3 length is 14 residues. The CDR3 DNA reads TGTGCCAGCAGTCCTCTAGGGGTGGATCAGCCCCAGCATTTT. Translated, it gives CASSPLGVDQPQHF.

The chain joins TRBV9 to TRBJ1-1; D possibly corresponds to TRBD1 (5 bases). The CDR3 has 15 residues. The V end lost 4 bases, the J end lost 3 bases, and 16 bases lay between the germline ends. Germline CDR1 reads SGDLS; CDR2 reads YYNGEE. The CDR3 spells CASSPSYRTYTEAFF. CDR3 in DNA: TGTGCCAGCAGCCCTTCTTACAGGACGTACACTGAAGCTTTCTTT.

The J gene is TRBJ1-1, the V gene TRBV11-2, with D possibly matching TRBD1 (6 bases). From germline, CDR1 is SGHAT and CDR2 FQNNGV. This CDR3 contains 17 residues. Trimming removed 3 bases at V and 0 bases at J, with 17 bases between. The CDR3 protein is CASSFPKTGVMNTEAFF. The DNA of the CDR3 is TGTGCCAGCAGCTTTCCCAAGACAGGCGTCATGAACACTGAAGCTTTCTTT. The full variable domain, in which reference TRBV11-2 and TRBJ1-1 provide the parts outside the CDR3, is EAGVAQSPRYKIIEKRQSVAFWCNPISGHATLYWYQQILGQGPKLLIQFQNNGVVDDSQLPKDRFSAERLKGVDSTLKIQPAKLEDSAVYLCASSFPKTGVMNTEAFFGQGTRLTVV.

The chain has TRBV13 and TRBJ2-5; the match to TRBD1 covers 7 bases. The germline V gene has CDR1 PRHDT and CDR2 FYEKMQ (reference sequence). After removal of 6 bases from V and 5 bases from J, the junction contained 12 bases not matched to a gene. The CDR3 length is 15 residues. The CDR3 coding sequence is TGTGCCAGCAGTCCTACCGGGACAGAAGTCGAGACCCAGTACTTC. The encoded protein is CASSPTGTEVETQYF.

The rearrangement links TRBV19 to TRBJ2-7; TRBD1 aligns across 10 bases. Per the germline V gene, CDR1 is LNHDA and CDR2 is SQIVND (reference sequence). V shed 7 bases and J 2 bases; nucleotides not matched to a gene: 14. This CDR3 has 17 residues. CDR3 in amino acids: CASTPSHTGTGAYEQYF. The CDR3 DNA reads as TGTGCCAGTACCCCTTCTCACACCGGGACAGGGGCCTACGAGCAGTACTTC.

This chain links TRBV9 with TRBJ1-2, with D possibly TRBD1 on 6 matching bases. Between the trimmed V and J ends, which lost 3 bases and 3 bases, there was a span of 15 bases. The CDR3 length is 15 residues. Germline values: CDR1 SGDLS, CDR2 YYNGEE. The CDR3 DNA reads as TGTGCCAGCAGCGGTTACAGGGTTATTGACTATGGCTACACCTTC. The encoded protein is CASSGYRVIDYGYTF.

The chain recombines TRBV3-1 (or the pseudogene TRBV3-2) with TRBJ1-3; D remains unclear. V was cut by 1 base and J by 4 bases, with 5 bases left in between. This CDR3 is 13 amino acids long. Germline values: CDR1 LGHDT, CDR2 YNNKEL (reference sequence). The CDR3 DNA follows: TGTGCCAGCAGCCAAGGACAAGGAAACACCATATATTTT. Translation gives CASSQGQGNTIYF.

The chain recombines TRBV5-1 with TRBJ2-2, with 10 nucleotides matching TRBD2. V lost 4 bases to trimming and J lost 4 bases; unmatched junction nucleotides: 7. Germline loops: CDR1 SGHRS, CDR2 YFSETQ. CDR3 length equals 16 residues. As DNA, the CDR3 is TGCGCCAGCAGCGGAGCGGGAGGGCCCAGCACCGGGGAGCTGTTTTTT. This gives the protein CASSGAGGPSTGELFF.

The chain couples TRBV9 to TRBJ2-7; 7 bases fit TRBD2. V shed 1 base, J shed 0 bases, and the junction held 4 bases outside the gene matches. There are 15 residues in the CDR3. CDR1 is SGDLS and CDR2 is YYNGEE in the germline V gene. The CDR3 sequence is CASSVLAARSYEQYF. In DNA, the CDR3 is TGTGCCAGCAGCGTACTAGCGGCTCGCTCCTACGAGCAGTACTTC.

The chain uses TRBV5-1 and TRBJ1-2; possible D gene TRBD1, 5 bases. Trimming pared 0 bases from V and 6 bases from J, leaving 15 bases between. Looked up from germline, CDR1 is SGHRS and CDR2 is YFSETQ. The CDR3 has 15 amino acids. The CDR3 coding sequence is TGCGCCAGCAGCTTGGCCAGGGATAGAAGCCATGGCTACACCTTC. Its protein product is CASSLARDRSHGYTF.

For the CDR3, the DNA is TGTGCCAGCAGTTTAAGGGGACAGGGTTTCTACGAGCAGTACTTC. Its protein is CASSLRGQGFYEQYF. The gene calls are TRBV27 and TRBJ2-7; 9 positions agree with TRBD1. Germline V gene lookup returns CDR1 MNHEY and CDR2 SMNVEV (reference sequence). J lost 3 bases, V lost 2 bases, and 5 bases had no gene match. CDR3 length: 15 residues.

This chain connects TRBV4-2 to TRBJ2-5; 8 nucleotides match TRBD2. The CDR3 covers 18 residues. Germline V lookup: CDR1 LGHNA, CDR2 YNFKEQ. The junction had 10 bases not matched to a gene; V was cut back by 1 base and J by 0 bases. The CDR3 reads CASSQGDRTSSYQETQYF. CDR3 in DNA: TGTGCCAGCAGCCAAGGGGACCGGACTAGCTCGTACCAAGAGACCCAGTACTTC.

The CDR3 loop reads CSASGLAGQLYEQYF. As DNA, the CDR3 is TGCAGTGCTAGTGGACTAGCGGGGCAACTCTACGAGCAGTACTTC. The chain combines TRBV20-1 with TRBJ2-7; 12 nucleotides match TRBD2. Germline CDR1 and CDR2: DFQATT and SNEGSKA (reference sequence). V trimming: 3 bases; J trimming: 3 bases; junction bases outside the gene matches: 6. CDR3 length: 15 residues.

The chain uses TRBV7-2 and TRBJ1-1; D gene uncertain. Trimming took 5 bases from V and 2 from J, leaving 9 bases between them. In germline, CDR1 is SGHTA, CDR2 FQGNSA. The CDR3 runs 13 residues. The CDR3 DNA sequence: TGTGCCAGCAGCGTTACTCCTAACACTGAAGCTTTCTTT. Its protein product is CASSVTPNTEAFF.

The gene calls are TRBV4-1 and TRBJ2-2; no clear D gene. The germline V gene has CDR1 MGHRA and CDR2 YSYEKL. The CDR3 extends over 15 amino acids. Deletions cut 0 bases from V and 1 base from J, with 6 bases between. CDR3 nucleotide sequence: TGCGCCAGCAGCCAAGACCACTGGAACACCGGGGAGCTGTTTTTT. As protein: CASSQDHWNTGELFF.

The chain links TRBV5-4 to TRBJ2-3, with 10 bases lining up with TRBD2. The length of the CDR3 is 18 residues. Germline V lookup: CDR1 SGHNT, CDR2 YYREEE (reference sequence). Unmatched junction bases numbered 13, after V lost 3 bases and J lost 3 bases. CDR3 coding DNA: TGTGCCAGCAGCTCCCTTGCGCTAGCGGGAGTTGGAACAGATACGCAGTATTTT. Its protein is CASSSLALAGVGTDTQYF.

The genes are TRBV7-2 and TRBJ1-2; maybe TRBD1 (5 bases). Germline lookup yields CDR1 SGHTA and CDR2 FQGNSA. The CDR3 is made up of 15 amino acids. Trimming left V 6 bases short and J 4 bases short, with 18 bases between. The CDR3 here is CASRPPITGPYGYTF. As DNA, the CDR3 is TGTGCCAGCAGGCCACCGATTACAGGCCCCTATGGCTACACCTTC.

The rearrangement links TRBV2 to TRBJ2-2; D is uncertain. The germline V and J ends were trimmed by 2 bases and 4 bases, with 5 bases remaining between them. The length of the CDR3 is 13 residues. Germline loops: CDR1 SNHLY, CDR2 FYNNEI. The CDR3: CASSEQSTGELFF. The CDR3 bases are TGTGCCAGCAGTGAACAGTCCACCGGGGAGCTGTTTTTT. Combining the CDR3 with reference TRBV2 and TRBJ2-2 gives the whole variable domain EPEVTQTPSHQVTQMGQEVILRCVPISNHLYFYWYRQILGQKVEFLVSFYNNEISEKSEIFDDQFSVERPDGSNFTLKIRSTKLEDSAMYFCASSEQSTGELFFGEGSRLTVL.

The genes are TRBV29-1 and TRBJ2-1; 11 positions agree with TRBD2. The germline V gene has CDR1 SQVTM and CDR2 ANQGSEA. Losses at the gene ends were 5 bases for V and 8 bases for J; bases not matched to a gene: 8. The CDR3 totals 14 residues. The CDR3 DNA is TGCAGCGTTCTCGATAGCGGGGGGGCGGATGAGCAGTTCTTC. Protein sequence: CSVLDSGGADEQFF.

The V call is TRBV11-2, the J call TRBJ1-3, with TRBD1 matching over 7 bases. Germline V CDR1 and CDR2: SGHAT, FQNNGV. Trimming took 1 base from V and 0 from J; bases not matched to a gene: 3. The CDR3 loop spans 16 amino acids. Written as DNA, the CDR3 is TGTGCCAGCAGCTTAGGCGACAGGGACTCTGGAAACACCATATATTTT. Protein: CASSLGDRDSGNTIYF.

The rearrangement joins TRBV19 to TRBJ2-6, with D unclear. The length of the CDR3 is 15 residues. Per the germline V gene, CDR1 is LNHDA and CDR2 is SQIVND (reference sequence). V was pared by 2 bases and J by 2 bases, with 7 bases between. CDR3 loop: CASSITSAGANVLTF. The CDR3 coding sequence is TGTGCCAGTAGTATAACTTCGGCTGGGGCCAACGTCCTGACTTTC.

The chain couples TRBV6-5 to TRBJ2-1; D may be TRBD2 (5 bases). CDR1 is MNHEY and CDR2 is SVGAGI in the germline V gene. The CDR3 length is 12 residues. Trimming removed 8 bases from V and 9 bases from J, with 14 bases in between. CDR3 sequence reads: CASEGGLGEQFF. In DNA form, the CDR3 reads TGTGCCAGCGAGGGTGGACTCGGTGAGCAGTTCTTC.

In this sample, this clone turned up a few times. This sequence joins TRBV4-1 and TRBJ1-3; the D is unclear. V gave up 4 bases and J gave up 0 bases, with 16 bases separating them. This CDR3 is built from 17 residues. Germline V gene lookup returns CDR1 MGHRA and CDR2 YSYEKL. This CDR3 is CASSPPGGPISGNTIYF. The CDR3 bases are TGCGCCAGCAGCCCTCCCGGAGGGCCTATCTCTGGAAACACCATATATTTT.

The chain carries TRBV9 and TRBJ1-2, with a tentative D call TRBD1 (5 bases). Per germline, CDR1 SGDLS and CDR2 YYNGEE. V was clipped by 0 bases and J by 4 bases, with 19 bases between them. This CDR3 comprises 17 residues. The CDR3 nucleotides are TGTGCCAGCAGCGTAGAGGTCAGGAGCCAGGGATCCTATGGCTACACCTTC. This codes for CASSVEVRSQGSYGYTF. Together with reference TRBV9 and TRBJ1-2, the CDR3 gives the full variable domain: DSGVTQTPKHLITATGQRVTLRCSPRSGDLSVYWYQQSLDQGLQFLIQYYNGEERAKGNILERFSAQQFPDLHSELNLSSLELGDSALYFCASSVEVRSQGSYGYTFGSGTRLTVV.